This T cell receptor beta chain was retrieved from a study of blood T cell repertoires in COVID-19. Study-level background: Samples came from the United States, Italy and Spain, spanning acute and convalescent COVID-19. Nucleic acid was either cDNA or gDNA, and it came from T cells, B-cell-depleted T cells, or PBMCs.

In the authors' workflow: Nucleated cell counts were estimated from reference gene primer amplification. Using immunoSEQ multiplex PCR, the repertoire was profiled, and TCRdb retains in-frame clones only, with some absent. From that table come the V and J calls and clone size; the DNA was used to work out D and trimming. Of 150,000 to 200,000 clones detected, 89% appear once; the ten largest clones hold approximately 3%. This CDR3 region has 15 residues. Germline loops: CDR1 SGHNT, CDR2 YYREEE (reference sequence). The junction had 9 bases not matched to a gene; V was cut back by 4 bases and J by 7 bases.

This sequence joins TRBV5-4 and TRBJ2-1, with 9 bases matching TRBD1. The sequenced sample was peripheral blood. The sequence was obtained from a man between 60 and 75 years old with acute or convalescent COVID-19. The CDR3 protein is CASSHPGQGLNEQFF. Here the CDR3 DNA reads TGTGCCAGCAGCCACCCGGGACAGGGTCTAAATGAGCAGTTCTTC.